These 11 T cell receptor beta chains originate from one sample sequenced in a study of Ad26.COV2.S vaccination and SARS-CoV-2 variants. Assay: immunoSEQ multiplex PCR; the TCRdb copy retains only in-frame clones and omits some. The table has roughly 510,000 clones, roughly nine tenths seen once; the top ten hold 10% to 15%. Treatment defined: 15 to 20 received Ad26.COV2.S at low or high dose, single or two shots; about five received placebo; per-sample allocation not given. Sampling was done on day 63 after the first vaccine or placebo injection. The sequenced sample was peripheral blood, obtained in a trial of Ad26.COV2.S vaccine versus placebo. The source is a person between 18 and 60 years old who received the Ad26.COV2.S COVID-19 vaccine or a placebo.

The chain has TRBV27 and TRBJ2-7; 7 bases line up with TRBD1. With 5 bases clipped from V and 2 bases from J, the junction kept 0 bases outside the gene matches. Germline loops: CDR1 MNHEY, CDR2 SMNVEV (reference sequence). The CDR3 contains 12 residues. CDR3 region: CASSQGAYEQYF. The CDR3 coding sequence is TGTGCCAGCAGTCAGGGGGCCTACGAGCAGTACTTC.

This CDR3 is CASRAGGFIYEQYF. CDR3 nucleotides: TGTGCCAGCAGGGCGGGGGGGTTTATCTACGAGCAGTACTTC. This chain connects TRBV6-5 to TRBJ2-7, with 9 nucleotides matching TRBD2. CDR1 and CDR2 from the germline V gene are MNHEY and SVGAGI. J gave up 3 bases and V 6 bases, and 6 bases lay outside the gene matches. The CDR3 sequence is 14 residues long.

The J gene is TRBJ2-4, the V gene TRBV30, with 11 bases that match TRBD2. The germline CDR1 and CDR2 sequences are GTSNPN and SVGIG (reference sequence). With V trimmed by 3 bases and J by 4 bases, 17 bases remained unmatched. This CDR3 has 19 residues. The CDR3 is CAWRRLAGGTFPPKNIQYF. The CDR3 DNA is TGTGCCTGGAGGAGGTTAGCGGGAGGGACCTTCCCCCCGAAAAACATTCAGTACTTC.

The V gene is TRBV24-1, the J gene TRBJ2-1, with TRBD1 identical over 8 bases. The trim removed 7 bases at V and 8 bases at J, leaving 3 bases unmatched. Germline V lookup: CDR1 KGHDR, CDR2 SFDVKD. CDR3 size: 12 residues. CDR3 sequence: CATRDRAHEQFF. The DNA for the CDR3 is TGTGCCACCAGGGACAGGGCCCATGAGCAGTTCTTC.

J is TRBJ2-2 and V is TRBV3-1 (or the pseudogene TRBV3-2); D not resolved. The CDR3 sequence is 17 residues long. V was trimmed by 2 bases and J by 2 bases, leaving 15 bases between them. Germline V gene sequence: CDR1 LGHDT, CDR2 YNNKEL (reference sequence). This chain's CDR3 is CASSQTRREENTGELFF. DNA of the CDR3: TGTGCCAGCAGCCAAACCCGGCGAGAAGAAAACACCGGGGAGCTGTTTTTT.

The rearrangement joins TRBV27 to TRBJ2-1, with D tentatively TRBD1 (5 bases). V dropped 6 bases and J dropped 10 bases, with 16 bases sitting between them. CDR3 length: 13 amino acids. CDR1 and CDR2 (germline): MNHEY, SMNVEV (reference sequence). Here the CDR3 DNA reads TGTGCCAGCAGAACTACCTGGGGCTCGGAGCAGTTCTTC. Protein sequence: CASRTTWGSEQFF.

The rearrangement joins TRBV9 to TRBJ2-1; D is perhaps TRBD1 (7 bases). The CDR3 consists of 18 residues. The germline CDR1 and CDR2 sequences are SGDLS and YYNGEE. V dropped 0 bases and J dropped 7 bases, with 23 bases sitting between them. This CDR3 reads CASSVGRAPRSGGNEQFF. The DNA for the CDR3 is TGTGCCAGCAGCGTAGGGAGGGCTCCAAGATCAGGGGGGAATGAGCAGTTCTTC.

The CDR3 DNA reads TGTGCCAGCACCGCCTCCAGCTACGAGCAGTACTTC. Translation: CASTASSYEQYF. The V and J genes are TRBV28 and TRBJ2-7; D not resolved. The CDR3 consists of 12 residues. Germline V CDR1 and CDR2: MDHEN, SYDVKM. The V gene lost 7 bases and the J gene lost 3 bases, with 10 bases spanning the gap.

The chain is built from TRBV28 and TRBJ1-2; the D gene is possibly TRBD1 (6 bases). Between the trimmed V and J ends, which lost 6 bases and 6 bases, there was a span of 14 bases. Germline V gives CDR1 MDHEN, CDR2 SYDVKM. The CDR3 is made up of 13 amino acids. CDR3 bases: TGTGCCAGCAGACCTGGACAGCCAGATGGCTACACCTTC. It is translated as CASRPGQPDGYTF.

The J gene is TRBJ1-1, the V gene TRBV6-5, with D tentatively TRBD1 (5 bases). V was trimmed by 8 bases and J by 4 bases, leaving 14 bases between them. The CDR3 length is 13 residues. Germline V gives CDR1 MNHEY, CDR2 SVGAGI. DNA for the CDR3: TGTGCCAGCCAGAAGGAGGGGTTCACTGAAGCTTTCTTT. It specifies CASQKEGFTEAFF.

This clone was recorded once. CDR3 DNA: TGTGCCACCAGCAGAGAATTCGGGACGGGGGAGTTCTTC. This codes for CATSREFGTGEFF. V usage is TRBV15 and J usage is TRBJ2-1, with D perhaps TRBD2 (6 bases). The CDR3 covers 13 residues. Germline V gene sequence: CDR1 LNHNV, CDR2 YYDKDF (reference sequence). V lost 0 bases and J 14 bases, leaving 14 bases between the germline ends.